This TCR beta chain was profiled in a study of T cell changes during pregnancy in multiple sclerosis. V lost 1 base and J lost 4, with 10 bases in between. Germline V lookup: CDR1 LNHDA, CDR2 SQIVND (reference sequence). The CDR3 has 14 residues. Repertoires were generated with immunoSEQ multiplex PCR, while TCRdb's copy carries only in-frame clones and drops some. The sample records more than 65,000 clones, around nine tenths being singletons. The V call is TRBV19, the J call TRBJ1-1; D possibly corresponds to TRBD1 (6 bases). Sequenced material: CD4+ T cells from peripheral blood mononuclear cells, taken before pregnancy. The sequence was collected from a female donor with multiple sclerosis, enrolled in a pregnancy study. The chain's CDR3 is CASSIVGGATEAFF. DNA for the CDR3: TGTGCCAGTAGTATAGTTGGGGGGGCCACTGAAGCTTTCTTT. The variable domain in full, with the rest retrieved from reference TRBV19 and TRBJ1-1, is DGGITQSPKYLFRKEGQNVTLSCEQNLNHDAMYWYRQDPGQGLRLIYYSQIVNDFQKGDIAEGYSVSREKKESFPLTVTSAQKNPTAFYLCASSIVGGATEAFFGQGTRLTVV.